Shown below are 18 T cell receptor beta chains from a single sample sequenced in a study of cytomegalovirus exposure and HLA in healthy donors (dated 2017 in TCRdb). The library came from the immunoSEQ multiplex PCR assay. The multiplex PCR relied on a mix of 60 forward primers for TCR Vbeta segments and 13 reverse primers for TCR Jbeta segments. TCRdb took this table from immuneACCESS and kept in-frame rearrangements with V and J called. Such tables lack part of the clones; where checked against another copy, unresolved V genes explain under half of the gap, and the rest is unexplained. The sample table records 130,000 or so clones; approximately 80% of these occur just once. The ten largest clones capture roughly 5.8% of the sample. The specimen sequenced was PBMCs. The receptor source for this set is a man aged 18 to 29 in good health and CMV-seropositive.

The chain uses TRBV7-9 and TRBJ2-1; the match to TRBD2 covers 8 bases. There are 15 residues in the CDR3. The trim removed 7 bases at V and 8 bases at J, leaving 13 bases unmatched. Looked up from germline, CDR1 is SEHNR and CDR2 is FQNEAQ (reference sequence). The CDR3 loop is CASTPLGAGGYEQFF. The CDR3 DNA reads as TGTGCCAGCACGCCTCTTGGGGCGGGGGGCTATGAGCAGTTCTTC.

The chain links TRBV5-6 to TRBJ2-1; 9 bases align to TRBD1. V lost 2 bases and J lost 2; bases outside the gene matches: 5. This CDR3 is 16 amino acids long. CDR1 and CDR2 from the germline V gene are SGHDT and YYEEEE. The CDR3 coding sequence is TGTGCCAGCAGCTTACGGACAGGGGACCCCTACAATGAGCAGTTCTTC. It codes for CASSLRTGDPYNEQFF.

V is TRBV18 and J is TRBJ2-1; 8 bases align to TRBD2. The CDR3 is 16 amino acids. J was trimmed by 1 base and V by 3 bases; bases with no gene match: 5. In germline, CDR1 is KGHSH, CDR2 LQKENI. The chain's CDR3 is CASSPGSGGSYNEQFF. In DNA, the CDR3 is TGTGCCAGCTCACCGGGCAGCGGGGGATCCTACAATGAGCAGTTCTTC.

As to this clone: A read error may produce the germline difference seen at one junction end. The V gene is TRBV6-1, the J gene TRBJ2-4; 10 bases map to TRBD1. CDR1 is MNHNS and CDR2 is SASEGT in the germline V gene. The CDR3 spans 16 residues. CDR3: CASSGRDRGDLNSQYF. The CDR3 coding sequence is TGTGCCAGCAGTGGCCGGGACAGGGGCGATTTGAACAGTCAGTACTTC.

This rearrangement joins TRBV5-1 to TRBJ1-4, with a tentative D call TRBD1 (5 bases). Trimming shortened V by 4 bases and J by 8 bases, and 12 bases separated the two germline ends. Germline V gene lookup returns CDR1 SGHRS and CDR2 YFSETQ. This CDR3 comprises 13 residues. The CDR3 here is CASSDGTGEKLFF. The CDR3 DNA reads as TGCGCCAGCAGCGACGGGACTGGAGAAAAACTGTTTTTT.

The CDR3 protein is CASSSSGTGLYTQYF. Here the CDR3 DNA reads TGTGCCAGCAGTTCCTCCGGGACAGGGTTATATACGCAGTATTTT. The chain joins TRBV6-5 to TRBJ2-3; TRBD1 matches at 9 bases. CDR1 is MNHEY, CDR2 SVGAGI, per germline. The CDR3 extends over 15 amino acids. The J segment lost 7 bases and the V segment lost 4 bases, leaving 9 bases of the junction unmatched.

This clone was found a few times. V and J are TRBV11-2 and TRBJ1-2, with 10 bases aligning to TRBD1. Per germline, CDR1 SGHAT and CDR2 FQNNGV. Germline trimming cut 6 bases from V and 10 bases from J; bases unmatched to any gene: 5. CDR3 length: 12 residues. Here the CDR3 reads CASRAGTGDYTF. The DNA for the CDR3 is TGTGCCAGCAGAGCCGGGACAGGGGACTACACCTTC.

CDR3: CASSPTGGMNTEAFF. The CDR3 bases are TGTGCCAGCTCACCGACAGGTGGGATGAACACTGAAGCTTTCTTT. The chain is built from TRBV18 and TRBJ1-1; tentative D call: TRBD1 (6 bases). Germline CDR1 KGHSH, CDR2 LQKENI. V was shortened by 3 bases and J by 0 bases, with 11 bases between the two germline ends. This CDR3 contains 15 residues.

V and J are TRBV18 and TRBJ2-7; D possibly corresponds to TRBD1 (6 bases). CDR1 KGHSH and CDR2 LQKENI come from the germline V gene. V was cut by 3 bases and J by 6 bases, with 15 bases left in between. CDR3 size: 14 residues. The CDR3 sequence: CASSPNRADGEQYF. The DNA of the CDR3 is TGTGCCAGCTCACCTAACAGGGCAGACGGCGAGCAGTACTTC.

This chain connects TRBV6-1 to TRBJ2-1; weak D call: TRBD2 (7 bases). The CDR3 spans 13 residues. The V and J ends lost 2 bases and 9 bases respectively, with 11 bases between them. Germline CDR1 is MNHNS and CDR2 is SASEGT. The DNA for the CDR3 is TGTGCCAGCAGTGAAACGAGGGGGGGTGAGCAGTTCTTC. Encoded protein: CASSETRGGEQFF.

The chain couples TRBV11-2 to TRBJ2-1; the D gene is possibly TRBD1 (6 bases). The germline V gene encodes CDR1 SGHAT and CDR2 FQNNGV. The CDR3 runs 15 residues. V lost 6 bases, J lost 5 bases, and 17 bases lay in between. CDR3 in amino acids: CASRSLRGIDNEQFF. The DNA of the CDR3 is TGTGCCAGCAGATCATTGAGGGGGATCGACAATGAGCAGTTCTTC.

The V and J genes are TRBV27 and TRBJ2-7; 9 nucleotides line up with TRBD1. J was trimmed by 3 bases and V by 2 bases; bases with no gene match: 5. CDR3 size: 15 residues. CDR1 and CDR2 (germline): MNHEY, SMNVEV (reference sequence). The chain's CDR3 is CASSLEPGQGYEQYF. CDR3 DNA sequence: TGTGCCAGCAGTTTAGAACCGGGACAGGGCTACGAGCAGTACTTC.

The chain recombines TRBV18 with TRBJ1-3; D not resolved. Germline V gives CDR1 KGHSH, CDR2 LQKENI. The CDR3 runs to 13 residues. Trimming removed 2 bases from V and 6 bases from J, with 8 bases in between. Here the CDR3 reads CASSPTRANTIYF. In DNA form, the CDR3 reads TGTGCCAGCTCACCAACTCGTGCAAACACCATATATTTT.

The chain recombines TRBV6-5 with TRBJ2-7; tentative D call: TRBD1 (7 bases). The CDR3 runs 12 residues. V was clipped by 6 bases and J by 4 bases, with 10 bases between them. Germline CDR1 and CDR2: MNHEY and SVGAGI. In DNA form, the CDR3 reads TGTGCCAGCAGCCAGGGGGGATACGAGCAGTACTTC. This translates into CASSQGGYEQYF.

The chain carries TRBV10-3 and TRBJ1-2, with 7 bases identical to TRBD1. The CDR3 is 14 residues long. CDR1 and CDR2 from the germline V gene are ENHRY and SYGVKD. V gave up 5 bases and J gave up 0 bases; unmatched junction bases: 3. The CDR3 spells CAISRQGTNYGYTF. The DNA of the CDR3 is TGTGCCATCAGTCGACAGGGCACTAACTATGGCTACACCTTC.

The V call is TRBV5-1, the J call TRBJ2-1; 9 bases are shared with TRBD2. The CDR3 spans 15 residues. Germline V gene data show CDR1 as SGHRS and CDR2 as YFSETQ. The ends lost 0 bases at V and 3 bases at J; junction bases unmatched: 1. The CDR3 bases are TGCGCCAGCAGCTTGGGCGGGGGGGTCTACAATGAGCAGTTCTTC. Protein sequence: CASSLGGGVYNEQFF.

The J gene is TRBJ2-7, the V gene TRBV6-1; maybe TRBD2 (6 bases). Trimming cost V 1 base and J 6 bases, with 16 bases left between them. CDR3 length equals 15 residues. Per the germline V gene, CDR1 is MNHNS and CDR2 is SASEGT. For the CDR3, the DNA is TGTGCCAGCAGTGAAGGAGCGGGTGGCCTTTTCGAGCAGTACTTC. Protein sequence: CASSEGAGGLFEQYF.

The gene calls are TRBV6-5 and TRBJ1-1; tentatively, D is TRBD1 (6 bases). Germline V CDR1 and CDR2: MNHEY, SVGAGI. The CDR3 loop spans 15 amino acids. Trimming pared 0 bases from V and 2 bases from J, leaving 10 bases between. CDR3: CASSYSRGANTEAFF. The CDR3, as DNA: TGTGCCAGCAGTTACTCGCGGGGGGCAAACACTGAAGCTTTCTTT.